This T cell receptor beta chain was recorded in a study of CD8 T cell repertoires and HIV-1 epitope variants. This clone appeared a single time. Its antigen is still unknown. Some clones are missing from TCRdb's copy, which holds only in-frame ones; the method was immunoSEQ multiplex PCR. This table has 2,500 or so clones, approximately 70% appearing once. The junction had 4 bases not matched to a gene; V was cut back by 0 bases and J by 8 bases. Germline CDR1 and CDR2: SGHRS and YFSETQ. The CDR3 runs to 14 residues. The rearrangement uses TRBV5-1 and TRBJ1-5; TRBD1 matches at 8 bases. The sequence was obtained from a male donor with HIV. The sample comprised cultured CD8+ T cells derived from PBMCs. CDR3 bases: TGCGCCAGCAGCTTGGCAGGGGGCTCGGAGCCCCAGCATTTT. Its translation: CASSLAGGSEPQHF.